The 25 T cell receptor beta chains given below trace back to one sample, sequenced in a study of CD8+CD57+ T cells in acquired aplastic anemia. The authors sequenced patients whose flow cytometry had shown CD8+CD57+ cell expansion. Genomic DNA, the template, was used for profiling of the TCR beta VDJ and CDR3. Each CDR3 protein gets one entry after TCRdb re-called the reads with MiXCR. Here the sample spans approximately 190,000 distinct CDR3 sequences, around 45% being singletons. The sequencing sample was made of sorted CD4+, CD8+, or CD8+CD57+ T cells (not recorded which) from PBMCs. These receptors originate from a human donor with aplastic anemia.

This clonotype was recorded at least ten times. The chain has TRBV6-2 or TRBV6-3 and TRBJ2-5; 7 positions match TRBD1. Per the germline V gene, CDR1 is MNHEY and CDR2 is SVGEGT. This CDR3 has 12 amino acids. V shed 6 bases and J 5 bases; nucleotides not matched to a gene: 3. The CDR3 region is CASRPTGETQYF. The CDR3 DNA is TGTGCCAGCAGGCCGACAGGGGAGACCCAGTACTTC.

The V gene is TRBV20-1, the J gene TRBJ2-5; D unresolved. Germline V lookup: CDR1 DFQATT, CDR2 SNEGSKA (reference sequence). This CDR3 spans 13 amino acids. Trimming took off 3 bases at V and 1 base at J, with 9 bases between the two ends. The CDR3 nucleotides are TGCAGTGCTAGTGAGTGGACCCAAGAGACCCAGTACTTC. Protein: CSASEWTQETQYF.

The rearrangement links TRBV5-5 to TRBJ2-2; TRBD1 agrees at 9 bases. There are 16 residues in the CDR3. Germline V gene sequence: CDR1 SGHKS, CDR2 YYEKEE (reference sequence). V lost 0 bases and J lost 3; bases outside the gene matches: 3. CDR3 region: CASSLAGQGYTGELFF. The CDR3 DNA sequence: TGTGCCAGCAGCTTGGCCGGACAGGGGTACACCGGGGAGCTGTTTTTT.

A word on this clonotype: It may be a read error: a sequence one base away is much more abundant. This likely comes from a read error, as the CDR3 has no conserved phenylalanine or tryptophan at its end. The V and J genes are TRBV12-3 or TRBV12-4 and TRBJ2-1; D is possibly TRBD2 (6 bases). V lost 3 bases to trimming and J lost 9 bases, with 6 bases between them. The CDR3 covers 11 residues. The CDR3 DNA follows: TGTGCCAGCAGTTTCGGGGGTGAGCAGTTCCTC. This sequence encodes CASSFGGEQFL.

V usage is TRBV11-1 and J usage is TRBJ2-1, with 9 bases fitting TRBD2. The germline CDR1 and CDR2 sequences are SGHAT and FQDESV (reference sequence). J lost 5 bases, V lost 1 base, and 3 bases had no gene match. The CDR3 has 15 amino acids. CDR3 in DNA: TGTGCCAGCAGCTTAGTGGGACTAGCCAACAATGAGCAGTTCTTC. Protein sequence: CASSLVGLANNEQFF.

This rearrangement joins TRBV11-3 to TRBJ1-1, with D perhaps TRBD1 (6 bases). The CDR3 contains 14 residues. The V end lost 6 bases, the J end lost 7 bases, and 18 bases lay between the germline ends. Germline CDR1 is SGHNT and CDR2 is YENEEA. The chain's CDR3 is CASSYGQSYNEAFF. The CDR3 DNA reads TGTGCCAGCAGTTATGGACAGAGTTACAATGAAGCTTTCTTT. The whole variable domain, remainder taken from reference TRBV11-3 and TRBJ1-1, is EAGVVQSPRYKIIEKKQPVAFWCNPISGHNTLYWYLQNLGQGPELLIRYENEEAVDDSQLPKDRFSAERLKGVDSTLKIQPAELGDSAVYLCASSYGQSYNEAFFGQGTRLTVV.

This clonotype appeared once. At one end the junction does not follow the germline gene, possibly because of a read error. As DNA, the CDR3 is TGCGCCAGCAGTGAATCTGGGTCACTCAACGAGCAGTACTTC. Encoded protein: CASSESGSLNEQYF. The rearrangement joins TRBV25-1 to TRBJ2-7; D call uncertain. This CDR3 comprises 14 residues. Germline loops: CDR1 MGHDK, CDR2 SYGVNS.

This clonotype was picked up many times. The chain joins TRBV5-4 to TRBJ1-4; D possibly corresponds to TRBD1 (5 bases). The germline CDR1 and CDR2 sequences are SGHNT and YYREEE (reference sequence). Trimming took 2 bases from V and 3 from J, leaving 11 bases between them. CDR3 length equals 15 residues. The CDR3 protein is CASSLESGPNEKLFF. CDR3 DNA sequence: TGTGCCAGCAGCTTAGAATCAGGGCCTAATGAAAAACTGTTTTTT. Filled out from reference TRBV5-4 and TRBJ1-4, the complete variable domain reads ETGVTQSPTHLIKTRGQQVTLRCSSQSGHNTVSWYQQALGQGPQFIFQYYREEENGRGNFPPRFSGLQFPNYSSELNVNALELDDSALYLCASSLESGPNEKLFFGSGTQLSVL.

This chain links TRBV20-1 with TRBJ2-5; D possibly corresponds to TRBD1 (5 bases). Looked up from germline, CDR1 is DFQATT and CDR2 is SNEGSKA (reference sequence). The CDR3 runs to 12 residues. V was clipped by 8 bases and J by 1 base, with 11 bases between them. CDR3 loop: CSISQGQETQYF. The CDR3 DNA is TGCAGTATAAGCCAGGGCCAAGAGACCCAGTACTTC.

The chain is built from TRBV29-1 and TRBJ1-2; D uncertain. Germline-derived CDR1 and CDR2 are SQVTM and ANQGSEA. The CDR3 covers 13 residues. V was trimmed by 7 bases and J by 3 bases, leaving 15 bases between them. Here the CDR3 DNA reads TGCAGCGCCCGGGCCCCCGAGCACTATGGCTACACCTTC. This gives the protein CSARAPEHYGYTF.

Concerning this clonotype: A read error may account for a junction end that differs from germline. The chain has TRBV4-1 and TRBJ1-2; D is unresolved. This CDR3 contains 14 residues. CDR1 and CDR2 from the germline V gene are MGHRA and YSYEKL. DNA of the CDR3: TGTGCCAGCAGCTTGGCTCAGCAGGTCTATGGCTACACCTTC. This encodes CASSLAQQVYGYTF.

The chain joins TRBV12-3 or TRBV12-4 to TRBJ2-7; 7 bases map to TRBD1. The ends lost 4 bases at V and 4 bases at J; junction bases unmatched: 10. The CDR3 runs to 15 residues. The CDR3, as DNA: TGTGCCAGCAGTTCTTACCGGACAGGTTGGTACGAGCAGTACTTC. This codes for CASSSYRTGWYEQYF.

This clonotype has just a few counts. The chain has TRBV5-5 and TRBJ2-7, with 8 bases matching TRBD1. V trimming: 4 bases; J trimming: 8 bases; junction bases outside the gene matches: 8. Germline CDR1 and CDR2: SGHKS and YYEKEE (reference sequence). This CDR3 is built from 13 residues. The CDR3 DNA reads TGTGCCAGCAGCCCCGGGACAGGTGGGAAGCAGTACTTC. Its protein product is CASSPGTGGKQYF. Combining the CDR3 with reference TRBV5-5 and TRBJ2-7 gives the whole variable domain DAGVTQSPTHLIKTRGQQVTLRCSPISGHKSVSWYQQVLGQGPQFIFQYYEKEERGRGNFPDRFSARQFPNYSSELNVNALLLGDSALYLCASSPGTGGKQYFGPGTRLTVT.

This clonotype was detected many times. The rearrangement joins TRBV7-9 to TRBJ2-1; no firm D call. This CDR3 has 12 amino acids. The germline CDR1 and CDR2 sequences are SEHNR and FQNEAQ (reference sequence). V lost 5 bases, J lost 8 bases, and 10 bases lay in between. The chain's CDR3 is CASSPRLDEQFF. In DNA form, the CDR3 reads TGTGCCAGCAGCCCTAGGTTGGATGAGCAGTTCTTC.

This clonotype showed up just a few times. The chain joins TRBV27 to TRBJ2-3; maybe TRBD1 (5 bases). There are 12 residues in the CDR3. V lost 4 bases and J lost 11, with 13 bases in between. Per germline, CDR1 MNHEY and CDR2 SMNVEV (reference sequence). The DNA of the CDR3 is TGTGCCAGCAGTTCTGCCGTCCAGGGGCAGTATTTT. It encodes CASSSAVQGQYF.

The chain is built from TRBV12-3 or TRBV12-4 and TRBJ1-5; D is uncertain. Trimming removed 6 bases from V and 9 bases from J, with 15 bases in between. The length of the CDR3 is 13 residues. In nucleotides, the CDR3 is TGTGCCAGCAGCCGTCGAAATCCGGGGCCCCAGCATTTT. Protein product: CASSRRNPGPQHF.

Many counts were recorded for this clonotype. This rearrangement joins TRBV29-1 to TRBJ2-1; 9 bases agree with TRBD2. V lost 1 base, J lost 12 bases, and 13 bases stayed unmatched. Germline loops: CDR1 SQVTM, CDR2 ANQGSEA. CDR3 length: 15 amino acids. CDR3 loop: CSVEGSSGGTRGQFF. The CDR3 bases are TGCAGCGTTGAAGGTTCAAGCGGGGGGACCAGGGGGCAGTTCTTC.

The CDR3 reads CASSSAALNTEAFF. The DNA for the CDR3 is TGTGCCAGCAGTTCGGCGGCCCTGAACACTGAAGCTTTCTTT. V usage is TRBV28 and J usage is TRBJ1-1; no reliable D call. CDR1 and CDR2 from the germline V gene are MDHEN and SYDVKM. CDR3 length equals 14 residues. V lost 4 bases and J lost 0, with 9 bases in between.

The chain couples TRBV5-1 to TRBJ2-7; 10 bases match TRBD2. Trimming removed 1 base from V and 4 bases from J; junction bases left unmatched: 5. CDR3 length equals 15 residues. Germline CDR1 and CDR2: SGHRS and YFSETQ. The CDR3 DNA reads as TGCGCCAGCAGCTTGAGTCTAGCGGGAGTTTACGAGCAGTACTTC. Its translation: CASSLSLAGVYEQYF. Full variable domain (rest looked up from reference TRBV5-1 and TRBJ2-7): KAGVTQTPRYLIKTRGQQVTLSCSPISGHRSVSWYQQTPGQGLQFLFEYFSETQRNKGNFPGRFSGRQFSNSRSEMNVSTLELGDSALYLCASSLSLAGVYEQYFGPGTRLTVT.

The chain employs TRBV7-8 and TRBJ2-6, with a weak D call TRBD2 (5 bases). Germline V gene sequence: CDR1 SGHVS, CDR2 FQNEAQ. V was cut by 5 bases and J by 10 bases, with 12 bases left in between. CDR3 size: 13 residues. The CDR3 coding sequence is TGTGCCAGCAGCCCCGGACTGCCAAACGTCCTGACTTTC. Protein: CASSPGLPNVLTF.

This clonotype was seen repeatedly, ten times or more. The chain uses TRBV7-6 and TRBJ2-7; D possibly matches TRBD1 or TRBD2 (6 bases each). V dropped 0 bases and J dropped 3 bases, with 12 bases sitting between them. This CDR3 region has 15 residues. Per germline, CDR1 SGHVS and CDR2 FNYEAQ. The CDR3 bases are TGTGCCAGCAGCTTAGCGGGGGGCGCGAACTACGAGCAGTACTTC. Its translation is CASSLAGGANYEQYF.

The table lists this clonotype with many counts. The junction does not match germline at one end; this may be a read error. This chain links TRBV7-7 with TRBJ2-3; D is possibly TRBD2 (5 bases). The CDR3 contains 13 residues. Germline-derived CDR1 and CDR2 are SSHAT and FNYEAQ (reference sequence). Here the CDR3 DNA reads TGTGCTAGCAGCTTTAGCGGCACAGATACGCAGTATTTT. Its translation is CASSFSGTDTQYF.

This clonotype was counted many times. The chain couples TRBV11-2 to TRBJ2-7; 8 bases agree with TRBD2. This CDR3 is built from 15 residues. Trimming cost V 2 bases and J 3 bases; bases outside gene matches: 6. Germline V gene sequence: CDR1 SGHAT, CDR2 FQNNGV. The CDR3 coding sequence is TGTGCCAGCAGCTTATCAGCCAGCGGGAGCTACGAGCAGTACTTC. Translating it yields CASSLSASGSYEQYF.

The chain uses TRBV7-2 and TRBJ2-4, with a tentative D call TRBD1 (5 bases). This CDR3 has 12 amino acids. V lost 1 base and J 8 bases, leaving 6 bases between the germline ends. The germline CDR1 and CDR2 sequences are SGHTA and FQGNSA. The CDR3 sequence is CASSLEGDIQYF. In nucleotides, the CDR3 is TGTGCCAGCAGCTTAGAAGGGGACATTCAGTACTTC.

The V gene is TRBV19, the J gene TRBJ2-1; possibly TRBD2 for D (5 bases). CDR1 is LNHDA, CDR2 SQIVND, per germline (reference sequence). V was shortened by 5 bases and J by 5 bases, with 10 bases between the two germline ends. This CDR3 has 13 residues. CDR3 protein: CASSSSSDNEQFF. CDR3 coding DNA: TGTGCCAGTAGTTCTAGCAGCGACAATGAGCAGTTCTTC.